Presented here are 26 T cell receptor beta chains from one specimen sequenced in a study of T cell changes during pregnancy in multiple sclerosis. Sequencing used immunoSEQ multiplex PCR; TCRdb keeps in-frame clones, though not all of them. The sample contains around 61,000 clones, 90% to 95% of which appear only once. The sample here was peripheral blood, taken in the third trimester of pregnancy. Source of these receptors: a female donor in good health, enrolled as a control in a pregnancy study.

CDR3 coding DNA: TGCGCCAGCAGCCAAGAAGCAGGCACTGAAGCTTTCTTT. Translated: CASSQEAGTEAFF. The chain couples TRBV4-3 to TRBJ1-1; D is uncertain. CDR1 and CDR2 (germline): LGHNA, YSLEER. CDR3 length: 13 amino acids. V was shortened by 0 bases and J by 4 bases, with 6 bases between the two germline ends.

The chain recombines TRBV18 with TRBJ1-3; 7 nucleotides line up with TRBD1. Trimming cost V 8 bases and J 0 bases; bases outside gene matches: 7. Germline V gene data show CDR1 as KGHSH and CDR2 as LQKENI. This CDR3 has 15 residues. CDR3 bases: TGTGCCAGCGGCACAGGGGCGATCTCTGGAAACACCATATATTTT. Translated, it gives CASGTGAISGNTIYF. Together with reference TRBV18 and TRBJ1-3, the CDR3 gives the full variable domain: NAGVMQNPRHLVRRRGQEARLRCSPMKGHSHVYWYRQLPEEGLKFMVYLQKENIIDESGMPKERFSAEFPKEGPSILRIQQVVRGDSAAYFCASGTGAISGNTIYFGEGSWLTVV.

This rearrangement joins TRBV28 to TRBJ1-3, with D maybe TRBD1 (6 bases). The CDR3 totals 15 residues. Between the trimmed V and J ends, which lost 5 bases and 4 bases, there was a span of 15 bases. Germline assignment: CDR1 MDHEN and CDR2 SYDVKM. CDR3 amino acids: CASSERNTGGNTIYF. The CDR3 DNA sequence: TGTGCCAGCAGTGAGCGAAATACAGGGGGAAACACCATATATTTT.

CDR3 amino acids: CASSVDSYSGYTF. In DNA, the CDR3 is TGTGCCAGCAGTGTGGACAGCTACTCTGGCTACACCTTC. The chain carries TRBV6-4 and TRBJ1-2; weak D call: TRBD1 (6 bases). The length of the CDR3 is 13 residues. Trimming cost V 4 bases and J 7 bases, with 13 bases left between them. CDR1 and CDR2 (germline): MRHNA, SNTAGT.

The CDR3 nucleotides are TGCGCCAGCAGCCAAGAATGGAGCGGGGGAAACCGATATGCGCAGTATTTT. Its translation: CASSQEWSGGNRYAQYF. The rearrangement joins TRBV4-1 to TRBJ2-3; 8 nucleotides agree with TRBD2. V shed 0 bases, J shed 10 bases, and the junction held 15 bases outside the gene matches. The CDR3 sequence is 17 residues long. CDR1 is MGHRA, CDR2 YSYEKL, per germline.

The CDR3 region has the DNA TGTGCCTGGACGACCTCCGGGTCGTATGGCTACACCTTC. Translation gives CAWTTSGSYGYTF. V gene TRBV30 combines with J gene TRBJ1-2; D unclear. The CDR3 sequence is 13 residues long. Germline CDR1 reads GTSNPN; CDR2 reads SVGIG (reference sequence). Trimming took 4 bases from V and 5 from J, leaving 14 bases between them.

This sequence joins TRBV6-1 and TRBJ2-2; D is unresolved. The V and J ends lost 1 base and 6 bases respectively, with 9 bases between them. Per the germline V gene, CDR1 is MNHNS and CDR2 is SASEGT. The CDR3 spans 14 residues. The chain's CDR3 is CASSEVPQAGELFF. The CDR3 DNA sequence: TGTGCCAGCAGTGAAGTTCCACAAGCCGGGGAGCTGTTTTTT.

The chain couples TRBV7-9 to TRBJ2-7, with D perhaps matching TRBD2 (6 bases). This CDR3 is built from 13 residues. V was pared by 3 bases and J by 2 bases, with 8 bases between. From germline, CDR1 is SEHNR and CDR2 FQNEAQ (reference sequence). The DNA for the CDR3 is TGTGCCAGCAGCTTTCGGAGGGCCTACGAGCAGTACTTC. This translates into CASSFRRAYEQYF.

The V gene is TRBV2, the J gene TRBJ1-6, with TRBD1 identical over 7 bases. The CDR3 length is 16 residues. The germline V gene has CDR1 SNHLY and CDR2 FYNNEI. The V gene end was trimmed by 7 bases and the J gene end by 0 bases; junction bases not matched to a gene: 6. Here the CDR3 DNA reads TGTGCCAGCACCCCGGGACAGAGCTCCTATAATTCACCCCTCCACTTT. This codes for CASTPGQSSYNSPLHF.

This sequence joins TRBV7-3 and TRBJ2-3; 9 positions match TRBD2. Trimming at V came to 4 bases and at J to 7 bases, leaving 3 bases not matched to a gene. CDR3 size: 13 residues. The germline gives CDR1 SGHTA, CDR2 FQGTGA. CDR3 DNA: TGTGCCAGCAGCTCCGGACTAGCGCATACGCAGTATTTT. Its translation: CASSSGLAHTQYF.

The gene calls are TRBV29-1 and TRBJ2-3; 8 bases map to TRBD1. Losses at the gene ends were 3 bases for V and 0 bases for J; bases not matched to a gene: 5. CDR1 and CDR2 from the germline V gene are SQVTM and ANQGSEA. This CDR3 region has 15 residues. CDR3 sequence: CSVDGDRRSTDTQYF. As DNA, the CDR3 is TGCAGCGTTGATGGGGACAGGCGTAGCACAGATACGCAGTATTTT.

This clone is medium-sized. This chain links TRBV28 with TRBJ2-2; D may be TRBD2 (5 bases). Germline lookup yields CDR1 MDHEN and CDR2 SYDVKM. Trimming cost V 4 bases and J 0 bases, with 12 bases left between them. This CDR3 is built from 16 residues. The CDR3 DNA reads as TGTGCCAGCAGTTCCATGGACTCCACGAACACCGGGGAGCTGTTTTTT. Protein: CASSSMDSTNTGELFF.

The rearrangement uses TRBV28 and TRBJ2-7, with 8 bases aligning to TRBD1. The germline V gene encodes CDR1 MDHEN and CDR2 SYDVKM. Trimming took 4 bases from V and 4 from J; bases not matched to a gene: 0. The CDR3 consists of 12 residues. The CDR3 protein is CASSYRGYEQYF. CDR3 bases: TGTGCCAGCAGTTACAGGGGGTACGAGCAGTACTTC.

The CDR3 loop is CASSVADRGAGELFF. The CDR3 DNA is TGTGCCAGCAGCGTGGCGGACAGGGGGGCCGGGGAGCTGTTTTTT. The chain recombines TRBV9 with TRBJ2-2; 10 bases align to TRBD1. The ends lost 2 bases at V and 6 bases at J; junction bases unmatched: 4. Germline V gene sequence: CDR1 SGDLS, CDR2 YYNGEE. The CDR3 runs to 15 residues.

The genes are TRBV4-3 and TRBJ2-7, with TRBD2 matching 12 bases. This CDR3 has 17 residues. J gave up 7 bases and V 1 base, and 11 bases lay outside the gene matches. CDR1 and CDR2 (germline): LGHNA, YSLEER. The CDR3 nucleotides are TGCGCCAGCAGCCAAGGGACTAGCGGGGCGCTTGATGGAGAGCAGTACTTC. The encoded protein is CASSQGTSGALDGEQYF.

CDR3 sequence reads: CASSERDRAQETQYF. The CDR3 coding sequence is TGTGCCAGCAGTGAGAGGGACAGGGCTCAAGAGACCCAGTACTTC. V is TRBV25-1 and J is TRBJ2-5; TRBD1 matches at 9 bases. Losses at the gene ends were 3 bases for V and 2 bases for J; bases not matched to a gene: 4. The CDR3 has 15 residues. In germline, CDR1 is MGHDK, CDR2 SYGVNS.

This clone was picked up one time. The chain recombines TRBV11-2 with TRBJ1-4, with TRBD1 as a possible D gene (6 bases). This CDR3 is built from 18 residues. CDR1 is SGHAT and CDR2 is FQNNGV in the germline V gene. V was shortened by 4 bases and J by 1 base, with 19 bases between the two germline ends. This chain's CDR3 is CASSSLGITGLTNEKLFF. CDR3 sequence (DNA): TGTGCCAGCAGCTCCCTGGGGATAACAGGGTTAACTAATGAAAAACTGTTTTTT.

The CDR3 bases are TGCGCCAGCAGCTTAATGGGGGCCCAAGCGGATACGCAGTATTTT. It yields the protein CASSLMGAQADTQYF. V is TRBV5-1 and J is TRBJ2-3; D perhaps matches TRBD1 (6 bases). The CDR3 runs to 15 residues. CDR1 is SGHRS and CDR2 is YFSETQ in the germline V gene. Trimming took 2 bases from V and 6 from J, leaving 16 bases between them.

This sequence joins TRBV9 and TRBJ1-2; the match to TRBD1 covers 7 bases. Germline values: CDR1 SGDLS, CDR2 YYNGEE. The V gene end was trimmed by 0 bases and the J gene end by 4 bases; junction bases not matched to a gene: 9. There are 16 residues in the CDR3. CDR3 DNA sequence: TGTGCCAGCAGCGTAGCTAAGCAGGGGGGTACCTATGGCTACACCTTC. This sequence encodes CASSVAKQGGTYGYTF.

The rearrangement uses TRBV9 and TRBJ1-5, with 7 nucleotides matching TRBD1. The CDR3 is made up of 13 amino acids. Germline lookup yields CDR1 SGDLS and CDR2 YYNGEE. The V segment lost 3 bases and the J segment 6 bases; nucleotides outside the gene matches: 3. The CDR3 DNA sequence: TGTGCCAGCAGCGAGGGGGCTGGTCAGCCCCAGCATTTT. Residues: CASSEGAGQPQHF. The whole variable domain, filled in from reference TRBV9 and TRBJ1-5, reads DSGVTQTPKHLITATGQRVTLRCSPRSGDLSVYWYQQSLDQGLQFLIQYYNGEERAKGNILERFSAQQFPDLHSELNLSSLELGDSALYFCASSEGAGQPQHFGDGTRLSIL.

The rearrangement joins TRBV5-5 to TRBJ2-7, with D possibly being TRBD1 (5 bases). The germline V gene has CDR1 SGHKS and CDR2 YYEKEE (reference sequence). Trimming took 1 base from V and 6 from J, leaving 17 bases between them. The CDR3 is 15 residues long. The CDR3 DNA reads TGTGCCAGCAGCTTGTCGTGGCAGGGATTATCCGAGCAGTACTTC. This codes for CASSLSWQGLSEQYF.

The gene calls are TRBV6-1 and TRBJ2-7; D possibly corresponds to TRBD1 (5 bases). The CDR3 extends over 13 amino acids. V lost 8 bases to trimming and J lost 5 bases, with 16 bases between them. The V gene's germline CDR1 is MNHNS and CDR2 SASEGT. CDR3 sequence: CASRQRWEDEQYF. The CDR3 DNA follows: TGTGCCAGCCGACAGCGTTGGGAAGACGAGCAGTACTTC.

This rearrangement joins TRBV7-2 to TRBJ2-1, with no clear D. The V gene's germline CDR1 is SGHTA and CDR2 FQGNSA. The CDR3 consists of 13 residues. Trimming pared 6 bases from V and 8 bases from J, leaving 14 bases between. DNA of the CDR3: TGTGCCAGCAGACCTACTTCCTTTGATGAGCAGTTCTTC. Its translation is CASRPTSFDEQFF.

A word on this clone: One end of the junction is discordant with germline, which a read error may explain. The gene calls are TRBV28 and TRBJ1-2, with D maybe TRBD1 (6 bases). From germline, CDR1 is MDHEN and CDR2 SYDVKM. The CDR3 covers 13 residues. This chain's CDR3 is CASRPGGSPKNYF. CDR3 nucleotides: TGTGCCAGCAGGCCGGGGGGCAGCCCAAAAAACTACTTC.

This clone came up once. The chain uses TRBV19 and TRBJ1-1, with a tentative D call TRBD1 (5 bases). The germline CDR1 and CDR2 sequences are LNHDA and SQIVND (reference sequence). This CDR3 is 14 amino acids long. V was clipped by 3 bases and J by 5 bases, with 13 bases between them. CDR3 sequence: CASSIQGVGTEAFF. The CDR3, as DNA: TGTGCCAGTAGTATTCAGGGTGTTGGGACTGAAGCTTTCTTT.

In this sample, this clone turned up once. The J gene is TRBJ2-1, the V gene TRBV9; D uncertain. The CDR3 consists of 16 residues. The germline V and J ends were trimmed by 0 bases and 4 bases, with 14 bases remaining between them. Germline-derived CDR1 and CDR2 are SGDLS and YYNGEE. CDR3 amino acids: CASSVDLRPTYNEQFF. The CDR3 DNA reads TGTGCCAGCAGCGTAGATTTGCGGCCCACGTACAATGAGCAGTTCTTC.